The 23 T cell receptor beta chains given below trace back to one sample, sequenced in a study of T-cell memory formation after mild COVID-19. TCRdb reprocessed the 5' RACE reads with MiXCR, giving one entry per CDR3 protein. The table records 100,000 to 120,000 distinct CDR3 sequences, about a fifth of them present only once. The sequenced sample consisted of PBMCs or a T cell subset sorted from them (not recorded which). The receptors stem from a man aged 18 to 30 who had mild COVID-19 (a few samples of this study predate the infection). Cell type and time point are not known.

CDR3 loop: CASSSGQGSYEQYV. The CDR3 DNA follows: TGCGCCAGCAGCTCCGGCCAGGGTTCCTACGAGCAGTACGTC. This chain uses TRBV5-1 with TRBJ2-7; D possibly corresponds to TRBD1 (5 bases). Germline CDR1 is SGHRS and CDR2 is YFSETQ. Trimming took 3 bases from V and 1 from J, leaving 11 bases between them. The CDR3 loop spans 14 amino acids.

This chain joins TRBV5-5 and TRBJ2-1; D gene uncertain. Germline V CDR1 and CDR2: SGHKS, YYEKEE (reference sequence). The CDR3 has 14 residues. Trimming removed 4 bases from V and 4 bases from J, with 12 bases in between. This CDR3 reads CASSNDMGYNEQFF. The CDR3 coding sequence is TGTGCCAGCAGCAACGACATGGGATACAATGAGCAGTTCTTC. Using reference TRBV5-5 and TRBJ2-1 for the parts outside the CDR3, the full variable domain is DAGVTQSPTHLIKTRGQQVTLRCSPISGHKSVSWYQQVLGQGPQFIFQYYEKEERGRGNFPDRFSARQFPNYSSELNVNALLLGDSALYLCASSNDMGYNEQFFGPGTRLTVL.

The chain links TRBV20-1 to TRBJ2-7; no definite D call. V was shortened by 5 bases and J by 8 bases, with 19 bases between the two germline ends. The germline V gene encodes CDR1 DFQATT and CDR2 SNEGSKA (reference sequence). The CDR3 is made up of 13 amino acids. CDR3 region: CSASDPVGWKQYF. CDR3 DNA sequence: TGCAGTGCTTCAGACCCGGTCGGGTGGAAGCAGTACTTC.

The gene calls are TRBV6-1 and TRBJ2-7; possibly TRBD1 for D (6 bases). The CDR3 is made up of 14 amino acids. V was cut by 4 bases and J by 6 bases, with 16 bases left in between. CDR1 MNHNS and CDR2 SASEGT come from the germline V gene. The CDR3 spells CASSGEQGQLEQYV. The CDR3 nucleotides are TGTGCCAGCAGTGGGGAACAGGGTCAACTCGAGCAGTACGTC.

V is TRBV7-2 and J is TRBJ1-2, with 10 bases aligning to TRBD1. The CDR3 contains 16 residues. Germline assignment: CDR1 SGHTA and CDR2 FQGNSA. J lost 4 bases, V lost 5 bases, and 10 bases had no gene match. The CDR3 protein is CASSTSGTGAGYGYTF. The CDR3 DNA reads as TGTGCCAGCAGCACCTCCGGGACAGGGGCCGGCTATGGCTACACCTTC.

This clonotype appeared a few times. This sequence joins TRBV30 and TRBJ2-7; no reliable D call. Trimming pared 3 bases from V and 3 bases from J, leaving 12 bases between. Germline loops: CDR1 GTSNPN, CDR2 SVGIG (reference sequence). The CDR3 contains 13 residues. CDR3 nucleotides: TGTGCCTGGAGCCGCTTGACATACTACGAGCAGTACTTC. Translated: CAWSRLTYYEQYF.

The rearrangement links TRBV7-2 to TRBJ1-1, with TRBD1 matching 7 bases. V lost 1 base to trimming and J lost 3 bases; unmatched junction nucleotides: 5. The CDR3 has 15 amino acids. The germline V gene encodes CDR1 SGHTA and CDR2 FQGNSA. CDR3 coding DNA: TGTGCCAGCAGCTTAGTCAGGGGGAGGGACACTGAAGCTTTCTTT. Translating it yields CASSLVRGRDTEAFF.

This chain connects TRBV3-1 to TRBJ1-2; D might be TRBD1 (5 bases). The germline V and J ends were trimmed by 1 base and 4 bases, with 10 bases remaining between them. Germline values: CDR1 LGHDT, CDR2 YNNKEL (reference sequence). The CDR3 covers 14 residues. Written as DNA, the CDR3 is TGTGCCAGCAGCCAAGCCGTGGGGACCTATGGCTACACCTTC. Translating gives CASSQAVGTYGYTF.

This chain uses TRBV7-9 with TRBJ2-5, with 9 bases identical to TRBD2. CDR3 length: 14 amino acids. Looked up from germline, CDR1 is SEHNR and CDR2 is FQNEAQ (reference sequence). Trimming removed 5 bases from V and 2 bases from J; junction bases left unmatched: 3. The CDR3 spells CASSPTSGQETQYF. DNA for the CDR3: TGTGCCAGCAGCCCAACTAGCGGGCAAGAGACCCAGTACTTC.

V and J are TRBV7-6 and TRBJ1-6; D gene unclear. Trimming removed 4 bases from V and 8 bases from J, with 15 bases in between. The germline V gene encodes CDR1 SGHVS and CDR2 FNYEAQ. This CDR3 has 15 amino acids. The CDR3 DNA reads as TGTGCCAGCAGCTCGGAGGGCCCGTTGTATTCACCCCTCCACTTT. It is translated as CASSSEGPLYSPLHF. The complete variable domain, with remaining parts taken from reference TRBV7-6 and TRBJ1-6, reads GAGVSQSPRYKVTKRGQDVALRCDPISGHVSLYWYRQALGQGPEFLTYFNYEAQQDKSGLPNDRFSAERPEGSISTLTIQRTEQRDSAMYRCASSSEGPLYSPLHFGNGTRLTVT.

The CDR3 nucleotides are TGTGCCAGCAGCGTAGAGGCGGGGGGTCTCTACGAGCAGTACTTC. Translated, it gives CASSVEAGGLYEQYF. V gene TRBV9 combines with J gene TRBJ2-7; 8 positions agree with TRBD2. There are 15 residues in the CDR3. After removal of 0 bases from V and 3 bases from J, the junction contained 5 bases not matched to a gene. Germline loops: CDR1 SGDLS, CDR2 YYNGEE.

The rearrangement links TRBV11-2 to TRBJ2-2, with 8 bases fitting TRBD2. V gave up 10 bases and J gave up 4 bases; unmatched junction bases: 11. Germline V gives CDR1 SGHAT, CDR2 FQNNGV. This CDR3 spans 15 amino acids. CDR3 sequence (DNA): TGTGCCACCACACTTGGCGGGGGGCTCACCGGGGAGCTGTTTTTT. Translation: CATTLGGGLTGELFF.

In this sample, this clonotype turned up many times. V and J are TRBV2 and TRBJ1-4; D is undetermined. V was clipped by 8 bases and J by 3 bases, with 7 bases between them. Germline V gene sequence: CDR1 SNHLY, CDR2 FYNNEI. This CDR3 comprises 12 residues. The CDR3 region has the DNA TGTGCCAGCGCTGGGGCTAATGAAAAACTGTTTTTT. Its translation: CASAGANEKLFF.

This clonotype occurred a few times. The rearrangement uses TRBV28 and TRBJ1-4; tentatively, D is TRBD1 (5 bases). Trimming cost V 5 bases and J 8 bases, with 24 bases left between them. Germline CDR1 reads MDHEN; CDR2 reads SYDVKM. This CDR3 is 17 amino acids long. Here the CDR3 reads CASSRFLTGRPGEKLFF. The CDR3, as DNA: TGTGCCAGCAGTCGCTTCCTTACGGGGCGCCCGGGGGAAAAACTGTTTTTT.

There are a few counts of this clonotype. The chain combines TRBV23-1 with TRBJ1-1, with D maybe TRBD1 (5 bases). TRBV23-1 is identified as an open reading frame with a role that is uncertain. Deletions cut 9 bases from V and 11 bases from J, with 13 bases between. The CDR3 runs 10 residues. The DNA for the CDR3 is TGCGCCAGACTCGGGGGGATGGCTTTCTTT. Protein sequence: CARLGGMAFF.

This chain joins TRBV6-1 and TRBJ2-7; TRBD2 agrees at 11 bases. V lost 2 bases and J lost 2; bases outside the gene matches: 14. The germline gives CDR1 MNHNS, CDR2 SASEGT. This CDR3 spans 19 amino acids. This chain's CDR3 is CASSELAPLAGAAAYEQYF. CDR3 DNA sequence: TGTGCCAGCAGTGAATTGGCCCCACTAGCGGGGGCCGCCGCCTACGAGCAGTACTTC.

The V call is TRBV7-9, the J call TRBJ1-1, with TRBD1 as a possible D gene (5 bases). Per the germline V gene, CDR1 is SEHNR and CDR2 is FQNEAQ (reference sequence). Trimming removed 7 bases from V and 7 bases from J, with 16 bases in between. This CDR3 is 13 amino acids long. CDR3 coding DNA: TGTGCCAGCACCCTCTCAGGGAGGGATGAAGCTTTCTTT. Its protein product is CASTLSGRDEAFF.

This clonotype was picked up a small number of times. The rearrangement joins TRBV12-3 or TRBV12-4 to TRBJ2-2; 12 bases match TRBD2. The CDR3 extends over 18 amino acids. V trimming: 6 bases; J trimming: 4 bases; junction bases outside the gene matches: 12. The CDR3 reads CASSTGLAGTFGTGELFF. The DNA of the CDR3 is TGTGCCAGCAGCACTGGACTAGCGGGGACTTTTGGCACCGGGGAGCTGTTTTTT.

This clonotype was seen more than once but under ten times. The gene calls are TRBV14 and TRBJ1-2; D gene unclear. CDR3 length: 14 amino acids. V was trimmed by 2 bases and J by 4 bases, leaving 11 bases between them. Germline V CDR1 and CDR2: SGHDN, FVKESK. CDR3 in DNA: TGTGCCAGCAGCCAACTGTCCCAGCTCTATGGCTACACCTTC. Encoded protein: CASSQLSQLYGYTF.

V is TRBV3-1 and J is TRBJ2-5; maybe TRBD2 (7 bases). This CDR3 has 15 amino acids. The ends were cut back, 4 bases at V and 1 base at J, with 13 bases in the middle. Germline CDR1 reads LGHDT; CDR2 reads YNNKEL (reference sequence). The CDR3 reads CASSRPRGLQETQYF. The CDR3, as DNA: TGTGCCAGCAGCCGCCCGCGGGGGCTCCAAGAGACCCAGTACTTC.

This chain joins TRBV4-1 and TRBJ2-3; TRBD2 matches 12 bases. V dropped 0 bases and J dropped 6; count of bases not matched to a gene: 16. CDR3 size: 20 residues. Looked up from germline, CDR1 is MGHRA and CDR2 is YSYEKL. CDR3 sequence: CASSQDESPLAGGLGDTQYF. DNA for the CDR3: TGCGCCAGCAGCCAAGATGAGTCTCCCCTAGCGGGGGGGCTCGGGGATACGCAGTATTTT.

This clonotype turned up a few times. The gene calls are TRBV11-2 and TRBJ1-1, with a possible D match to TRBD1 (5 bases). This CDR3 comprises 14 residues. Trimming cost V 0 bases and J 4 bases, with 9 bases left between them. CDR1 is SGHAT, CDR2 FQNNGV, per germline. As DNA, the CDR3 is TGTGCCAGCAGCTTAGAAGGGGCCTTCACTGAAGCTTTCTTT. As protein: CASSLEGAFTEAFF.

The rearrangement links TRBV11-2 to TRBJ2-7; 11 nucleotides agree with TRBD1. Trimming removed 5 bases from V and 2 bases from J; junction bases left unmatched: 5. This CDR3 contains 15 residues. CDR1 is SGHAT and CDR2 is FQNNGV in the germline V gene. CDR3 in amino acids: CASSDGTGGTYEQYF. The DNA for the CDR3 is TGTGCCAGCAGCGACGGGACAGGGGGAACCTACGAGCAGTACTTC.